Following are 28 T cell receptor beta chains from one sample sequenced in a study of CD8 T cells in Susac syndrome. Random hexamers served to reverse transcribe roughly 0.5 to 1 ug RNA. Each CDR3 protein gets one entry after TCRdb re-called the immunoSEQ multiplex PCR reads with MiXCR. This table holds approximately 100,000 distinct CDR3 sequences, about 90% found once. The sample comprised CD8+ T cells from PBMCs. These receptors were taken from a human donor in good health.

V is TRBV3-1 and J is TRBJ2-7; D not resolved. Per germline, CDR1 LGHDT and CDR2 YNNKEL (reference sequence). The CDR3 has 12 residues. The ends were cut back, 0 bases at V and 9 bases at J, with 9 bases in the middle. The CDR3 reads CASSQEASRQYF. CDR3 nucleotides: TGTGCCAGCAGCCAAGAGGCCTCTCGGCAGTACTTC.

The chain employs TRBV6-5 and TRBJ2-7; TRBD1 is a possible D gene (6 bases). CDR3 length: 15 amino acids. Trimming shortened V by 6 bases and J by 2 bases, and 17 bases separated the two germline ends. Germline-derived CDR1 and CDR2 are MNHEY and SVGAGI. This CDR3 is CASRAYPTGTYEQYF. The CDR3 DNA is TGTGCCAGCAGAGCGTACCCCACAGGGACCTACGAGCAGTACTTC.

The chain combines TRBV19 with TRBJ1-1; weak D call: TRBD1 (5 bases). This CDR3 comprises 17 residues. Trimming took 2 bases from V and 1 from J, leaving 17 bases between them. Germline CDR1 is LNHDA and CDR2 is SQIVND (reference sequence). This CDR3 reads CASSIYSRGEGNTEAFF. CDR3 in DNA: TGTGCCAGTAGTATATATTCTCGGGGGGAAGGGAACACTGAAGCTTTCTTT.

The V call is TRBV7-8, the J call TRBJ2-7; perhaps TRBD2 as D (7 bases). The ends were cut back, 4 bases at V and 0 bases at J, with 22 bases in the middle. Germline assignment: CDR1 SGHVS and CDR2 FQNEAQ. The CDR3 spans 18 residues. CDR3 in DNA: TGTGCCAGCAGCTCCCCCAGGGAAGAGGGGGGGTCCTCCTACGAGCAGTACTTC. It codes for CASSSPREEGGSSYEQYF.

The genes are TRBV5-1 and TRBJ1-1; a possible D gene is TRBD1 (6 bases). The germline CDR1 and CDR2 sequences are SGHRS and YFSETQ. CDR3 length equals 14 residues. The germline V and J ends were trimmed by 4 bases and 4 bases, with 14 bases remaining between them. The CDR3 sequence is CASSPGGGFTEAFF. The CDR3 DNA sequence: TGCGCCAGCAGCCCCGGGGGGGGCTTCACTGAAGCTTTCTTT. Complete variable domain (other parts from reference TRBV5-1 and TRBJ1-1): KAGVTQTPRYLIKTRGQQVTLSCSPISGHRSVSWYQQTPGQGLQFLFEYFSETQRNKGNFPGRFSGRQFSNSRSEMNVSTLELGDSALYLCASSPGGGFTEAFFGQGTRLTVV.

This clonotype has a handful of counts. The V and J genes are TRBV20-1 and TRBJ2-7, with D perhaps TRBD2 (6 bases). With 5 bases removed from V and 2 bases from J, the gap between germline ends came to 13 bases. The germline V gene encodes CDR1 DFQATT and CDR2 SNEGSKA (reference sequence). The CDR3 loop spans 13 amino acids. Here the CDR3 DNA reads TGCAGTGCTCCCGGGGAGGTCACCTACGAGCAGTACTTC. Its translation: CSAPGEVTYEQYF.

The chain combines TRBV7-9 with TRBJ2-4; 8 nucleotides agree with TRBD1. This CDR3 contains 18 residues. V lost 5 bases and J lost 2; bases outside the gene matches: 14. Germline-derived CDR1 and CDR2 are SEHNR and FQNEAQ (reference sequence). The CDR3 DNA sequence: TGTGCCAGCAGCCACACATCCGGACAGGGCATTACCAAAAACATTCAGTACTTC. It encodes CASSHTSGQGITKNIQYF.

CDR3 sequence (DNA): TGTGCTAGTGGTTTGGAACTGACAGGGGAGACCCAGTACTTC. Translation gives CASGLELTGETQYF. The chain has TRBV12-5 and TRBJ2-5; TRBD1 matches at 7 bases. Germline V gene sequence: CDR1 LGHNT, CDR2 FRNRAP. This CDR3 has 14 residues. With V trimmed by 1 base and J by 5 bases, 4 bases remained unmatched. Together with reference TRBV12-5 and TRBJ2-5, the CDR3 gives the full variable domain: DARVTQTPRHKVTEMGQEVTMRCQPILGHNTVFWYRQTMMQGLELLAYFRNRAPLDDSGMPKDRFSAEMPDATLATLKIQPSEPRDSAVYFCASGLELTGETQYFGPGTRLLVL.

V usage is TRBV5-1 and J usage is TRBJ2-7; TRBD1 matches 9 bases. This CDR3 is built from 15 residues. Per germline, CDR1 SGHRS and CDR2 YFSETQ. V dropped 4 bases and J dropped 5; count of bases not matched to a gene: 10. CDR3 coding DNA: TGCGCCAGCAGCCTCGGATCGGGACAGGGCCACGAGCAGTACTTC. Translation: CASSLGSGQGHEQYF. The whole variable domain, filled in from reference TRBV5-1 and TRBJ2-7, reads KAGVTQTPRYLIKTRGQQVTLSCSPISGHRSVSWYQQTPGQGLQFLFEYFSETQRNKGNFPGRFSGRQFSNSRSEMNVSTLELGDSALYLCASSLGSGQGHEQYFGPGTRLTVT.

J is TRBJ2-1 and V is TRBV9; D uncertain. The CDR3 covers 15 residues. The germline gives CDR1 SGDLS, CDR2 YYNGEE. Trimming pared 0 bases from V and 2 bases from J, leaving 9 bases between. The CDR3 loop reads CASSVEPRAYNEQFF. CDR3 bases: TGTGCCAGCAGCGTAGAACCCAGAGCCTACAATGAGCAGTTCTTC.

The chain combines TRBV20-1 with TRBJ2-6, with TRBD2 matching over 7 bases. CDR3 length equals 15 residues. Germline-derived CDR1 and CDR2 are DFQATT and SNEGSKA (reference sequence). The V segment lost 3 bases and the J segment 2 bases; nucleotides outside the gene matches: 4. This CDR3 reads CSARWREPGANVLTF. Written as DNA, the CDR3 is TGCAGTGCTAGGTGGCGGGAGCCTGGGGCCAACGTCCTGACTTTC.

V gene TRBV7-2 combines with J gene TRBJ2-4; D gene ambiguous. This CDR3 contains 17 residues. Germline CDR1 and CDR2: SGHTA and FQGNSA. V was clipped by 5 bases and J by 0 bases, with 17 bases between them. The CDR3 here is CASSLQPMILAKNIQYF. Written as DNA, the CDR3 is TGTGCCAGCAGCCTGCAACCTATGATTTTAGCCAAAAACATTCAGTACTTC.

The rearrangement links TRBV15 to TRBJ2-7; D unclear. Germline V gene lookup returns CDR1 LNHNV and CDR2 YYDKDF (reference sequence). The CDR3 is 15 residues long. Trimming took 0 bases from V and 3 from J, leaving 12 bases between them. The CDR3 nucleotides read TGTGCCACCAGCAGAGATGGCAGCCTGATCTACGAGCAGTACTTC. Its translation: CATSRDGSLIYEQYF.

The chain links TRBV2 to TRBJ1-1, with unresolved D. From germline, CDR1 is SNHLY and CDR2 FYNNEI. The CDR3 is 13 amino acids. V lost 2 bases and J 1 base, leaving 5 bases between the germline ends. CDR3 in DNA: TGTGCCAGCAGTGAAAGCAGGAACACTGAAGCTTTCTTT. Encoded protein: CASSESRNTEAFF.

V is TRBV6-1 and J is TRBJ2-7; TRBD1 aligns across 7 bases. The CDR3 consists of 16 residues. V lost 5 bases to trimming and J lost 4 bases; unmatched junction nucleotides: 14. CDR1 MNHNS and CDR2 SASEGT come from the germline V gene. CDR3 region: CASSQRTGTELYEQYF. The CDR3 DNA reads as TGTGCCAGCAGTCAAAGAACCGGGACAGAACTTTACGAGCAGTACTTC.

The chain recombines TRBV29-1 with TRBJ2-3, with D unresolved. Between the trimmed V and J ends, which lost 8 bases and 0 bases, there was a span of 3 bases. The CDR3 runs to 10 residues. Germline V gives CDR1 SQVTM, CDR2 ANQGSEA. The CDR3 here is CSSSTDTQYF. Here the CDR3 DNA reads TGCAGCTCAAGCACAGATACGCAGTATTTT.

This chain connects TRBV18 to TRBJ2-1, with 9 bases matching TRBD1. Losses at the gene ends were 3 bases for V and 5 bases for J; bases not matched to a gene: 5. Germline assignment: CDR1 KGHSH and CDR2 LQKENI. The CDR3 is 15 amino acids. This chain's CDR3 is CASSPRTGVDNEQFF. The DNA for the CDR3 is TGTGCCAGCTCACCGCGGACAGGGGTTGACAATGAGCAGTTCTTC.

The gene calls are TRBV18 and TRBJ2-3; no clear D gene. This CDR3 comprises 15 residues. Germline V CDR1 and CDR2: KGHSH, LQKENI. Trimming left V 8 bases short and J 1 base short, with 16 bases between. CDR3 amino acids: CASLPSIVGTDTQYF. Written as DNA, the CDR3 is TGTGCCAGCCTGCCCAGCATCGTGGGCACAGATACGCAGTATTTT.

The chain joins TRBV30 to TRBJ1-2, with 10 bases matching TRBD1. This CDR3 region has 13 residues. Per germline, CDR1 GTSNPN and CDR2 SVGIG (reference sequence). Trimming cost V 5 bases and J 4 bases; bases outside gene matches: 4. CDR3 in amino acids: CAWATGGLYGYTF. The CDR3 DNA reads TGTGCCTGGGCGACAGGGGGCCTCTATGGCTACACCTTC.

The rearrangement links TRBV3-1 to TRBJ2-1; D might be TRBD1 or TRBD2, each matching 5 bases. V gave up 4 bases and J gave up 8 bases, with 24 bases separating them. The CDR3 contains 17 residues. The V gene's germline CDR1 is LGHDT and CDR2 YNNKEL (reference sequence). The CDR3 protein is CASSPIVRGGRGYEQFF. CDR3 DNA: TGTGCCAGCAGCCCGATCGTTAGGGGTGGAAGAGGGTATGAGCAGTTCTTC.

The J gene is TRBJ1-3, the V gene TRBV7-2; no firm D call. The CDR3 has 14 amino acids. CDR1 is SGHTA, CDR2 FQGNSA, per germline. Trimming left V 6 bases short and J 4 bases short, with 13 bases between. The CDR3 bases are TGTGCCAGCAGTCCCCGACTGCCGGGAAACACCATATATTTT. Its protein is CASSPRLPGNTIYF.

The rearrangement uses TRBV7-2 and TRBJ1-5; D remains unclear. CDR1 and CDR2 from the germline V gene are SGHTA and FQGNSA. V dropped 3 bases and J dropped 3 bases, with 6 bases sitting between them. The length of the CDR3 is 13 residues. The CDR3 is CASSFRSNQPQHF. The CDR3 DNA is TGTGCCAGCAGCTTTCGGTCCAATCAGCCCCAGCATTTT.

The chain links TRBV20-1 to TRBJ2-7, with 10 bases that match TRBD2. V shed 5 bases and J 2 bases; nucleotides not matched to a gene: 12. The CDR3 consists of 16 residues. Germline CDR1 DFQATT, CDR2 SNEGSKA (reference sequence). In nucleotides, the CDR3 is TGCAGTGCTGAACGGACCCTAGCGGGGGTAACCTACGAGCAGTACTTC. Translation gives CSAERTLAGVTYEQYF.

The chain links TRBV6-2 or TRBV6-3 to TRBJ2-4; D is possibly TRBD1 (6 bases). The germline V gene has CDR1 MNHEY and CDR2 SVGEGT. This CDR3 contains 15 residues. V lost 4 bases, J lost 7 bases, and 17 bases lay in between. The CDR3 DNA is TGTGCCAGCAGTTCCCTCGGAGCGAGGGGGAACATTCAGTACTTC. Amino acid sequence: CASSSLGARGNIQYF.

To note about this clonotype: At one end the junction does not follow the germline gene, possibly because of a read error. This chain joins TRBV29-1 and TRBJ1-5, with unresolved D. Germline lookup yields CDR1 SQVTM and CDR2 ANQGSEA. The CDR3 covers 13 residues. CDR3 amino acids: CSVAPNSTQPQHF. CDR3 nucleotides: TGCAGCGTTGCACCTAATAGCACTCAGCCCCAGCATTTT.

This clonotype was observed once. J is TRBJ1-4 and V is TRBV12-3 or TRBV12-4, with D possibly matching TRBD1 (5 bases). The CDR3 is 14 amino acids. The V end lost 6 bases, the J end lost 4 bases, and 12 bases lay between the germline ends. This CDR3 is CASREGISNEKLFF. Written as DNA, the CDR3 is TGTGCCAGCAGAGAGGGGATAAGTAATGAAAAACTGTTTTTT.

This chain connects TRBV18 to TRBJ1-1; tentatively, D is TRBD1 (6 bases). Deletions cut 2 bases from V and 4 bases from J, with 14 bases between. The germline V gene has CDR1 KGHSH and CDR2 LQKENI. This CDR3 has 15 residues. CDR3 DNA: TGTGCCAGCTCACCAACGACAGGTTGGGGCACTGAAGCTTTCTTT. It specifies CASSPTTGWGTEAFF. The full variable domain, with the rest looked up from reference TRBV18 and TRBJ1-1, is NAGVMQNPRHLVRRRGQEARLRCSPMKGHSHVYWYRQLPEEGLKFMVYLQKENIIDESGMPKERFSAEFPKEGPSILRIQQVVRGDSAAYFCASSPTTGWGTEAFFGQGTRLTVV.

This clonotype turned up a few times. J is TRBJ1-1 and V is TRBV13; D ambiguous. Germline values: CDR1 PRHDT, CDR2 FYEKMQ (reference sequence). This CDR3 contains 12 residues. The V and J ends lost 3 bases and 3 bases respectively, with 5 bases between them. CDR3 DNA: TGTGCCAGCAGCTTTGGGTACACTGAAGCTTTCTTT. Its protein product is CASSFGYTEAFF.